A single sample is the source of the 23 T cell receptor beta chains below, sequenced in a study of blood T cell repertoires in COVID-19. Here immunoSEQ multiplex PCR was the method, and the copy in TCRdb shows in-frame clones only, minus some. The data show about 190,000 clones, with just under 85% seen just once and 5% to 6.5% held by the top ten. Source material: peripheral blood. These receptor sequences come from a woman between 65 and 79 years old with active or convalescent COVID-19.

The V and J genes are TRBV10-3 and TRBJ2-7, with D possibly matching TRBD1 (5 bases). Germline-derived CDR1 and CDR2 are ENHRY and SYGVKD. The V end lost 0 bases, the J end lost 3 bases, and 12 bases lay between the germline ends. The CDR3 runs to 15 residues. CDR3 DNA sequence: TGTGCCATCAGTGAGTCGAGGAAGGGGCACTACGAGCAGTACTTC. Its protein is CAISESRKGHYEQYF.

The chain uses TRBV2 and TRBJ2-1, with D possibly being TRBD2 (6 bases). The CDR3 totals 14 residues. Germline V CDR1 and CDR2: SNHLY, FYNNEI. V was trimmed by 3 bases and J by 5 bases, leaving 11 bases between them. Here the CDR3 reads CASSDAGSHNEQFF. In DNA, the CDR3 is TGTGCCAGCAGTGATGCGGGGTCACACAATGAGCAGTTCTTC.

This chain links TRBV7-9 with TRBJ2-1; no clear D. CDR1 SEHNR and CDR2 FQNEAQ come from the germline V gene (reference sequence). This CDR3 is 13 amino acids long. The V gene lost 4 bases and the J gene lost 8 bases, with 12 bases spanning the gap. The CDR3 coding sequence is TGTGCCAGCAGCTCCACGCCTAGTCATGAGCAGTTCTTC. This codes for CASSSTPSHEQFF.

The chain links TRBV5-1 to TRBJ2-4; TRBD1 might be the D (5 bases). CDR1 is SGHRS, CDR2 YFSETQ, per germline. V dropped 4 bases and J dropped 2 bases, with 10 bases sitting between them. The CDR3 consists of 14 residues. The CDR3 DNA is TGCGCCAGCAGCAAGGACAATCCCAAAAACATTCAGTACTTC. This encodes CASSKDNPKNIQYF.

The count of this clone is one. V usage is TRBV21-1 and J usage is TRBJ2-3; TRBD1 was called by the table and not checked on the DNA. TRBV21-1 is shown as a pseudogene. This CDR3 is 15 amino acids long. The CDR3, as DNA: TGTGCCAGCAGCTCCGGGACAGGGTTTACAGATACGCAGTATTTT. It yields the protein CASSSGTGFTDTQYF.

Written as DNA, the CDR3 is TGTGCCAGCAGCCCCCCCCGTTTAGCGGGAGCCTCAGATACGCAGTATTTT. This encodes CASSPPRLAGASDTQYF. The rearrangement links TRBV5-8 to TRBJ2-3; 9 bases fit TRBD2. The CDR3 totals 17 residues. The ends lost 4 bases at V and 4 bases at J; junction bases unmatched: 13. Germline assignment: CDR1 SGHTS and CDR2 YDEGEE.

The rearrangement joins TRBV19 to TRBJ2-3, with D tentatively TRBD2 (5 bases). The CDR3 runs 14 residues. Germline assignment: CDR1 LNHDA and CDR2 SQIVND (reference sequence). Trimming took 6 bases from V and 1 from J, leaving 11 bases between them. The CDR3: CASRGRDGTDTQYF. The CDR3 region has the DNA TGTGCCAGTAGGGGCCGGGATGGCACAGATACGCAGTATTTT.

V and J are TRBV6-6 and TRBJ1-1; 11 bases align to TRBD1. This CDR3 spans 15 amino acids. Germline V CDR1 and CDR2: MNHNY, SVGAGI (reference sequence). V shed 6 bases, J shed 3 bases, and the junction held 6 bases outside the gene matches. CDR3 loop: CASSDTGQGDTEAFF. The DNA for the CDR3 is TGTGCCAGCAGCGACACGGGACAGGGGGACACTGAAGCTTTCTTT.

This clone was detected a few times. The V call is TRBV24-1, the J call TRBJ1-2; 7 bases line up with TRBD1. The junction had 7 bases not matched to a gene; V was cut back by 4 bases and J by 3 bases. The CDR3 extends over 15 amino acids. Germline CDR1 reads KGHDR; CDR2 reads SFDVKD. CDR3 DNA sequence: TGTGCCACCAGTGACAACACCGGGACAGACTATGGCTACACCTTC. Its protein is CATSDNTGTDYGYTF.

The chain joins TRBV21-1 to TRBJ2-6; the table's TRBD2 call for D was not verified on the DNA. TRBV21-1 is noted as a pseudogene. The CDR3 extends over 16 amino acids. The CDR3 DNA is TGTGCCAGCAGCATAGCGGGAGGGCCTGGGGCCAACGTCCTGACTTTC. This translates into CASSIAGGPGANVLTF.

The CDR3 here is CASSQDSGQTSNTGELFF. The DNA for the CDR3 is TGCGCCAGCAGCCAAGATTCCGGACAGACATCGAACACCGGGGAGCTGTTTTTT. This chain uses TRBV4-1 with TRBJ2-2, with D possibly TRBD1 on 6 matching bases. This CDR3 spans 18 amino acids. Trimming shortened V by 0 bases and J by 0 bases, and 14 bases separated the two germline ends. Looked up from germline, CDR1 is MGHRA and CDR2 is YSYEKL.

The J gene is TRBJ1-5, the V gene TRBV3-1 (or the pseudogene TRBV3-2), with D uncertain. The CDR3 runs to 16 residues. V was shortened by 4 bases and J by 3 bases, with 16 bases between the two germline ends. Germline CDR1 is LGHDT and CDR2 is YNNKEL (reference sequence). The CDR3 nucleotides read TGTGCCAGCAGCCCTCACGGTGGCAGGTACAATCAGCCCCAGCATTTT. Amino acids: CASSPHGGRYNQPQHF.

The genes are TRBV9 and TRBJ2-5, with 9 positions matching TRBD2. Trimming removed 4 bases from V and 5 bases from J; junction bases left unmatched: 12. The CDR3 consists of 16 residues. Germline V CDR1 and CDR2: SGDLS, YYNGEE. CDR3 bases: TGTGCCAGCAGCATTAGCGGGAGCCGGGGTAGGGAGACCCAGTACTTC. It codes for CASSISGSRGRETQYF.

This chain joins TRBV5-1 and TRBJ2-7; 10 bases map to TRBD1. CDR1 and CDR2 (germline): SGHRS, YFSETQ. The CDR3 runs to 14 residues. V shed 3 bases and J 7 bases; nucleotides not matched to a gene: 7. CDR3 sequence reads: CASSSTGGVYEQYF. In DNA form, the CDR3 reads TGCGCCAGCAGCTCGACAGGGGGCGTGTATGAGCAGTACTTC.

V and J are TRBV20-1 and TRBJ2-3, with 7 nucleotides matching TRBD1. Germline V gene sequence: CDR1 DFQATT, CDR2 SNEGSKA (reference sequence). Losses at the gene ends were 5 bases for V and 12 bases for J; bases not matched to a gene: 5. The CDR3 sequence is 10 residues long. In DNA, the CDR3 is TGCAGTGCTGAGGGGGCAGTTCAGTATTTT. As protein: CSAEGAVQYF.

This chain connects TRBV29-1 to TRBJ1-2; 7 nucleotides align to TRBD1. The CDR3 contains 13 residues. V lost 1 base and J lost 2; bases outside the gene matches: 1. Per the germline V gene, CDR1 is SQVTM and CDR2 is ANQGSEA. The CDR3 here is CSVEAGGNYGYTF. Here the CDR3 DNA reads TGCAGCGTTGAAGCAGGGGGGAACTATGGCTACACCTTC.

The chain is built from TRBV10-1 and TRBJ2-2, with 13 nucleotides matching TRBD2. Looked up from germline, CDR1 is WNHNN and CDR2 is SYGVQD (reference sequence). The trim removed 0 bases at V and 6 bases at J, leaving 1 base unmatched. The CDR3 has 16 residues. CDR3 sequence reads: CASSESGTSGAGELFF. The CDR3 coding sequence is TGCGCCAGCAGTGAGTCGGGGACTAGCGGGGCCGGGGAGCTGTTTTTT.

The DNA of the CDR3 is TGTGCCAGCAACCAGCGTCCCGGAGGCGAGCAGTACTTC. Amino acid sequence: CASNQRPGGEQYF. The chain links TRBV7-9 to TRBJ2-7, with D possibly TRBD2 on 5 matching bases. Trimming removed 7 bases at V and 6 bases at J, with 16 bases between. The CDR3 is 13 amino acids. Germline V lookup: CDR1 SEHNR, CDR2 FQNEAQ (reference sequence). Drawing the rest from reference TRBV7-9 and TRBJ2-7, the complete variable domain is DTGVSQNPRHKITKRGQNVTFRCDPISEHNRLYWYRQTLGQGPEFLTYFQNEAQLEKSRLLSDRFSAERPKGSFSTLEIQRTEQGDSAMYLCASNQRPGGEQYFGPGTRLTVT.

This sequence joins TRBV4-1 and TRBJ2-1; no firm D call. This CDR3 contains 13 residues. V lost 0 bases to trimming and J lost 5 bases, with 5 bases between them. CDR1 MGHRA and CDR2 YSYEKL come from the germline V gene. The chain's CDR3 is CASSQDPNNEQFF. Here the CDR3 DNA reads TGCGCCAGCAGCCAAGACCCCAACAATGAGCAGTTCTTC.

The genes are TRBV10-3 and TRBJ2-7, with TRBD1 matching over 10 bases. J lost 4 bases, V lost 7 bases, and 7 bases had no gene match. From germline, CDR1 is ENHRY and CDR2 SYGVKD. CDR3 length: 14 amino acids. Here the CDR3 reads CAIMTGGAEYEQYF. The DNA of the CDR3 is TGTGCCATCATGACAGGGGGCGCAGAATACGAGCAGTACTTC.

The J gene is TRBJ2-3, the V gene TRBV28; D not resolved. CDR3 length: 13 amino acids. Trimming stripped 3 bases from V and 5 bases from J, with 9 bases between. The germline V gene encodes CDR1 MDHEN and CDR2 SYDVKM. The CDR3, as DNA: TGTGCCAGCAGTTTTGGTTTTAGAGATACGCAGTATTTT. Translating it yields CASSFGFRDTQYF. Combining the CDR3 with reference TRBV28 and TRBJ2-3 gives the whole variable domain DVKVTQSSRYLVKRTGEKVFLECVQDMDHENMFWYRQDPGLGLRLIYFSYDVKMKEKGDIPEGYSVSREKKERFSLILESASTNQTSMYLCASSFGFRDTQYFGPGTRLTVL.

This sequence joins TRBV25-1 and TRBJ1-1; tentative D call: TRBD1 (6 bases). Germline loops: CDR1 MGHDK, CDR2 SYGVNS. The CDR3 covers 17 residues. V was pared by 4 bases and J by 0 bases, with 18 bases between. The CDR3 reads CASSGPVPGHLNTEAFF. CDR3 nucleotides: TGTGCCAGCAGTGGCCCGGTCCCGGGACACTTGAACACTGAAGCTTTCTTT.

CDR3 nucleotide sequence: TGTGCCAGCAGTGCCTACTCTCCAGGACTAGCGGGAGGGCAAGAGACCCAGTACTTC. Protein sequence: CASSAYSPGLAGGQETQYF. The chain carries TRBV6-1 and TRBJ2-5, with 15 nucleotides matching TRBD2. This CDR3 is 19 amino acids long. The germline V gene encodes CDR1 MNHNS and CDR2 SASEGT. The V gene end was trimmed by 4 bases and the J gene end by 2 bases; junction bases not matched to a gene: 11.